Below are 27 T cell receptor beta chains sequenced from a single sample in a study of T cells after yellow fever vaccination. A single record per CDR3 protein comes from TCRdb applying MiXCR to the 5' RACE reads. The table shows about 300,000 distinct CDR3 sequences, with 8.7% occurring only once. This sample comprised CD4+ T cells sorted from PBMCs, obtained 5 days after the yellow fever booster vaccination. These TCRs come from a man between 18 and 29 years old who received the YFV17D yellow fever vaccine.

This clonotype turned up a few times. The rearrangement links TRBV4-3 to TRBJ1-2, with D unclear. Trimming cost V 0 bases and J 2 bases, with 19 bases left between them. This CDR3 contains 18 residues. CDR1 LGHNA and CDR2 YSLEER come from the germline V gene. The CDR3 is CASSQELASFVLNYGYTF. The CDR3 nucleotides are TGCGCCAGCAGCCAAGAGCTAGCATCCTTCGTGCTCAACTATGGCTACACCTTC.

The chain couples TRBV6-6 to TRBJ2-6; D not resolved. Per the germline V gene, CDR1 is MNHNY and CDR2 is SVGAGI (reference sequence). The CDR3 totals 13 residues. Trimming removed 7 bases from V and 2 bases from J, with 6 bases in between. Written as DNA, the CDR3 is TGTGCCAGCACCCTAGCTGGGGCCAACGTCCTGACTTTC. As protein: CASTLAGANVLTF.

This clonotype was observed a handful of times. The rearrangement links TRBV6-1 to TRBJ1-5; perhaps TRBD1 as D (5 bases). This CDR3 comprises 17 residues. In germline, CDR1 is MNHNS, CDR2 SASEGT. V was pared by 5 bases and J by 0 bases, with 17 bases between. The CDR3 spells CASSPRGGENSNQPQHF. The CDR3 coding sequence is TGTGCCAGCAGTCCCCGGGGAGGGGAAAATAGCAATCAGCCCCAGCATTTT.

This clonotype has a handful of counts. CDR3 sequence (DNA): TGTGCCACTACACGGAGCGGGTGGGATACGCAGTATTTT. As protein: CATTRSGWDTQYF. This chain connects TRBV12-3 or TRBV12-4 to TRBJ2-3, with a weak D call TRBD2 (6 bases). This CDR3 region has 13 residues. V was shortened by 10 bases and J by 6 bases, with 17 bases between the two germline ends.

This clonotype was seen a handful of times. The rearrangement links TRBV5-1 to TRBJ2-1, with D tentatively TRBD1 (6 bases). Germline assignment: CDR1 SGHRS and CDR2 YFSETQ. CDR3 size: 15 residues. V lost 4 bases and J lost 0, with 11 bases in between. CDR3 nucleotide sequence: TGCGCCAGCAGCCAGGGGTTGAGCTCCTACAATGAGCAGTTCTTC. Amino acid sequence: CASSQGLSSYNEQFF.

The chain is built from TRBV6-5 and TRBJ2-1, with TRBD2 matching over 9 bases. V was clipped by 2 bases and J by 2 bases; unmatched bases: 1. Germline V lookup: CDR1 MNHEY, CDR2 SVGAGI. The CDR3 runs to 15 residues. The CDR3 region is CASSYASGTYNEQFF. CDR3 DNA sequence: TGTGCCAGCAGTTACGCTAGCGGGACCTACAATGAGCAGTTCTTC.

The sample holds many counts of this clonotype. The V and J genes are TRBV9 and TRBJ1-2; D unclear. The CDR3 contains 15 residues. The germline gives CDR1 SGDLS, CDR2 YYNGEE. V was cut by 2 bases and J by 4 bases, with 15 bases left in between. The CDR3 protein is CASSVGSRSGYGYTF. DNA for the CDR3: TGTGCCAGCAGCGTCGGATCAAGGTCTGGCTATGGCTACACCTTC.

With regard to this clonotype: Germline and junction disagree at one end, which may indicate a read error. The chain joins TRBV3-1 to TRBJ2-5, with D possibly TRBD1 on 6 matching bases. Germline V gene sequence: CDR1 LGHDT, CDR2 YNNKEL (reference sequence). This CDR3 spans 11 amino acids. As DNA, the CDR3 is TGTGCCAGCAGCCAATTCAGGGGCGCCCACTTC. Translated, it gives CASSQFRGAHF.

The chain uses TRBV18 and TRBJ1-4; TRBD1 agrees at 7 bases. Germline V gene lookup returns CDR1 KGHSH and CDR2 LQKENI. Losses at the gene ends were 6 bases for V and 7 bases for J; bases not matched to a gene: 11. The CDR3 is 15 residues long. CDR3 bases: TGTGCCAGCTCGCCTCCGGGACAGAGAGCTGAAAAACTGTTTTTT. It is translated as CASSPPGQRAEKLFF.

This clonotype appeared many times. For the CDR3, the DNA is TGCAGTGCTAGATTGGGGGGGGCCTCAGATACGCAGTATTTT. Residues: CSARLGGASDTQYF. The chain carries TRBV20-1 and TRBJ2-3; a possible D gene is TRBD2 (7 bases). CDR1 and CDR2 from the germline V gene are DFQATT and SNEGSKA (reference sequence). V was pared by 2 bases and J by 4 bases, with 13 bases between. The CDR3 sequence is 14 residues long.

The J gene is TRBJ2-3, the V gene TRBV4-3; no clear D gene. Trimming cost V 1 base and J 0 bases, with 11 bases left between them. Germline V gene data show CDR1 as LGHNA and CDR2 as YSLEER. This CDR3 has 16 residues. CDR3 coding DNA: TGCGCCAGCAGCCAAGCCGGAAAGCCCAGCACAGATACGCAGTATTTT. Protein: CASSQAGKPSTDTQYF.

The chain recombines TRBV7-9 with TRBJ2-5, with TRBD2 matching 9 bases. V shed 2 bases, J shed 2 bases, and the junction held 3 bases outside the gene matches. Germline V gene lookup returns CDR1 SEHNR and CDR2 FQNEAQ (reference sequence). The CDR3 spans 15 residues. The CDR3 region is CASSLSSGGQETQYF. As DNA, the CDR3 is TGTGCCAGCAGCTTAAGTAGCGGGGGTCAAGAGACCCAGTACTTC.

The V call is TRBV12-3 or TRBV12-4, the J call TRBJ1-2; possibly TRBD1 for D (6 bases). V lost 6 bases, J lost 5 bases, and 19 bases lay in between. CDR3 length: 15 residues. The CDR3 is CASRVGGRDQYGYTF. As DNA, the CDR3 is TGTGCCAGCAGAGTAGGGGGAAGGGACCAATATGGCTACACCTTC.

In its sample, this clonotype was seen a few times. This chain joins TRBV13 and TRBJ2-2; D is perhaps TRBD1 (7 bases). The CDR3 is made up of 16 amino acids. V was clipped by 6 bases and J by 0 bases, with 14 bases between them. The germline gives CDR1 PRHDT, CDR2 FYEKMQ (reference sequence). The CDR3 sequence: CASSAAGGTNTGELFF. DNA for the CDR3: TGTGCCAGCAGTGCAGCAGGGGGGACGAACACCGGGGAGCTGTTTTTT.

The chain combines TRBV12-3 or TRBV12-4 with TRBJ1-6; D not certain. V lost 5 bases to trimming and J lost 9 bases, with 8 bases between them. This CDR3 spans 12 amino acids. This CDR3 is CASSVRGSPLHF. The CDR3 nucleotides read TGTGCCAGCAGTGTCCGGGGTTCACCCCTCCACTTT.

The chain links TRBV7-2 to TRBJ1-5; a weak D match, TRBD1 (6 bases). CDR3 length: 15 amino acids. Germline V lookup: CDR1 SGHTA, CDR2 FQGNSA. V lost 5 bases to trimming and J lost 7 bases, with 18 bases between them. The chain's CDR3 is CASSQYQGKEQPQHF. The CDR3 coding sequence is TGTGCCAGCAGCCAATACCAGGGGAAGGAGCAGCCCCAGCATTTT.

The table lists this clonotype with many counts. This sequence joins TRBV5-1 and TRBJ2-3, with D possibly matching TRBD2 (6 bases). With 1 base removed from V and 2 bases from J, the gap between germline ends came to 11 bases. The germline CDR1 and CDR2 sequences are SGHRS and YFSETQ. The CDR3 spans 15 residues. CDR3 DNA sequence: TGCGCCAGCAGCTTGTCGGGGGAATACACAGATACGCAGTATTTT. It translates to CASSLSGEYTDTQYF.

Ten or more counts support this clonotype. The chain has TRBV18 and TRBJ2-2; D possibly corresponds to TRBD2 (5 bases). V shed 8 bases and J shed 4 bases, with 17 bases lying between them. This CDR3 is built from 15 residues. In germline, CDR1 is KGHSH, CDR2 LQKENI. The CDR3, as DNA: TGTGCCAGCCCGGGCCCGGGAAGATCCACCGGGGAGCTGTTTTTT. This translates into CASPGPGRSTGELFF.

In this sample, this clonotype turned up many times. This CDR3 is CASSTRGSGELFF. Written as DNA, the CDR3 is TGTGCCAGCAGTACCCGAGGGTCCGGGGAGCTGTTTTTT. The V call is TRBV12-3 or TRBV12-4, the J call TRBJ2-2; tentatively, D is TRBD2 (5 bases). V lost 5 bases and J 6 bases, leaving 10 bases between the germline ends. CDR3 length: 13 residues.

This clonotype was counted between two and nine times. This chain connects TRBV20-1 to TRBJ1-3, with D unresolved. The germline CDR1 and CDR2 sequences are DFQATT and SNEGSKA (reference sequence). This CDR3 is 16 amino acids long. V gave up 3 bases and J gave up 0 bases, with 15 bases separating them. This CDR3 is CSARFRITRSGNTIYF. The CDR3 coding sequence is TGCAGTGCTAGGTTTCGGATTACCCGCTCTGGAAACACCATATATTTT.

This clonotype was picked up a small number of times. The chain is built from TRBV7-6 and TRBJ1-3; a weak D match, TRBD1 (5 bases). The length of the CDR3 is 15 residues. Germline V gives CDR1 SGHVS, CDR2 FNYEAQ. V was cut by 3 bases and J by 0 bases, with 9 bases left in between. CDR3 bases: TGTGCCAGCAGCTTTGACAGACTCTCTGGAAACACCATATATTTT. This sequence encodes CASSFDRLSGNTIYF. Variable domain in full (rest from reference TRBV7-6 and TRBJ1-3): GAGVSQSPRYKVTKRGQDVALRCDPISGHVSLYWYRQALGQGPEFLTYFNYEAQQDKSGLPNDRFSAERPEGSISTLTIQRTEQRDSAMYRCASSFDRLSGNTIYFGEGSWLTVV.

DNA for the CDR3: TGTGCCAGCAGATCGACGGCAGGCCCCTACGAGCAGTACGTC. It codes for CASRSTAGPYEQYV. The V and J genes are TRBV6-1 and TRBJ2-7, with D hard to call. The germline gives CDR1 MNHNS, CDR2 SASEGT. Trimming removed 6 bases at V and 2 bases at J, with 14 bases between. The length of the CDR3 is 14 residues.

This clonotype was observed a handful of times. CDR3 DNA: TGTGCCATCAGTGATGGGGGATTTAGGGCCACTGAAGCTTTCTTT. Translating it yields CAISDGGFRATEAFF. The chain employs TRBV10-3 and TRBJ1-1, with D possibly matching TRBD1 (5 bases). The CDR3 has 15 amino acids. The ends were cut back, 3 bases at V and 4 bases at J, with 15 bases in the middle. The V gene's germline CDR1 is ENHRY and CDR2 SYGVKD.

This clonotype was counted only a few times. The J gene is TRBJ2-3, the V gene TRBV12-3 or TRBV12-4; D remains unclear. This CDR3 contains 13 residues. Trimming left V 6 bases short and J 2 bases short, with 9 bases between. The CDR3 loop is CASRELNTDTQYF. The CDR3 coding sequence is TGTGCCAGCAGAGAGCTAAACACAGATACGCAGTATTTT.

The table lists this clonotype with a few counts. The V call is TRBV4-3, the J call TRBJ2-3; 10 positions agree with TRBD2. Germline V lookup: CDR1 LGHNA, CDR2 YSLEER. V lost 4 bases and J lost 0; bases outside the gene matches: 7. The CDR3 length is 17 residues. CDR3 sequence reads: CASSRVAGGLSTDTQYF. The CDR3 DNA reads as TGCGCCAGCAGCCGAGTAGCGGGGGGTCTTAGCACAGATACGCAGTATTTT.

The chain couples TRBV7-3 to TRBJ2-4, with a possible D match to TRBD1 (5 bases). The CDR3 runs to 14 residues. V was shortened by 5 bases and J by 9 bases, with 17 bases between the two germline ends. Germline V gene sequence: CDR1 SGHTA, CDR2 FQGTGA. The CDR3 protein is CASSLAPGPSIQYF. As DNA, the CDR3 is TGTGCCAGCAGCCTCGCCCCAGGGCCTTCCATTCAGTACTTC.

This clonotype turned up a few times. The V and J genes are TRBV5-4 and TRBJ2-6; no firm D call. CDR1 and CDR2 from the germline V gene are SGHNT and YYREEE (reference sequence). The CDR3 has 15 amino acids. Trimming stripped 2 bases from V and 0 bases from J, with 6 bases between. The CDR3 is CASSFIGSGANVLTF. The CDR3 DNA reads TGTGCCAGCAGCTTTATAGGCTCTGGGGCCAACGTCCTGACTTTC.